Given below is one T cell receptor (beta chain) in context. Its antigen is not known. The sample belongs to a study of T-cell memory formation after mild COVID-19. Whole-study context: Largely donor-specific TCR clusters were found.

The germline CDR1 and CDR2 sequences are SGHDT and YYEEEE. The CDR3 is 14 amino acids. The V end was cut by 0 bases, the J end by 3 bases, with 7 bases between. TCRdb re-analysed the 5' RACE reads in MiXCR, keeping a single row per CDR3 protein. The sample records around 150,000 distinct CDR3 sequences, approximately 15% being singletons. Points from the study as a whole: Pre-infection memory harbored some responding clones, suggesting cross-reactive memory joined. A second wave of clones peaked on day 37, and their SARS-CoV-2 specificity went unconfirmed.

The receptor was isolated from an adult woman who had mild COVID-19 (a few samples of this study predate the infection). Cell type and time point are not known. The chain uses TRBV5-6 and TRBJ1-5; D unresolved. Sequenced sample: PBMCs or a T cell subset sorted from them (not recorded which). The CDR3 spells CASSLGQPNQPQHF. The CDR3, as DNA: TGTGCCAGCAGCTTGGGCCAACCCAATCAGCCCCAGCATTTT. The full variable domain, its missing parts supplied by reference TRBV5-6 and TRBJ1-5, is DAGVTQSPTHLIKTRGQQVTLRCSPKSGHDTVSWYQQALGQGPQFIFQYYEEEERQRGNFPDRFSGHQFPNYSSELNVNALLLGDSALYLCASSLGQPNQPQHFGDGTRLSIL.